This T cell receptor beta chain is drawn from a study of tumor-infiltrating lymphocytes in primary liver carcinoma. The overall study: The five patients, who were men and women, ranged in age from 30 to 69 years. Broader study findings: Relative to blood, tumors carried a significantly larger fraction of the repertoire in their top 250 clones (p = 0.039). Researchers report that only about 7-24% of top clones turned up in all five tumor regions.

The investigators made TCR beta cDNA from around 540 ng total RNA, using a constant-region primer. ARM-PCR, slightly modified, supplied the TCR beta libraries through three nested multiplex PCR rounds. From the multiplex PCR reads, TCRdb called clonotypes with MiXCR, one entry per CDR3 protein. The data contain roughly 91,000 distinct CDR3 sequences, around two thirds of them singletons. Extraction of RNA together with DNA used about 18-30 mg of unsorted bulk tissue. Patients were chronically HBV-infected and treatment-naive. Points on this clonotype: Its antigen is as yet unknown. Its ends do not fully match the called genes, so a read error is possible.

The sample taken for sequencing was liver tumor tissue from sampling region 5. The subset was: tumor region T5, tumor centre. The source of this sequence is a woman aged 55-75 years with primary liver carcinoma and hepatitis B virus infection.

CDR3 DNA: TGTGCCAGCACTACCAACAGGAACTACGGCTACACCTTC. This codes for CASTTNRNYGYTF. This chain uses TRBV12-3 or TRBV12-4 with TRBJ1-2; D may be TRBD1 (5 bases). CDR3 length: 13 amino acids.